This entry is about one T cell receptor beta chain. The antigen is not known. The table came from immunoSEQ multiplex PCR; TCRdb's copy has only in-frame clones and leaves some out. The sample holds 50,000 to 55,000 clones, more than 75% seen once. This record belongs to a study of chemoradiotherapy in HPV16-positive cancers. Repeated repertoire sampling spanned the course of chemoradiotherapy. CDR3 size: 13 residues. Trimming cost V 7 bases and J 0 bases, with 11 bases left between them. Germline-derived CDR1 and CDR2 are SGDLS and YYNGEE. The study, taken as a whole, reports: Only a couple of HPV16-positive patients supplied the functional HPV-specificity definition. HPV-responsive T-cell expansion during chemoradiotherapy was linked to improved recurrence-free survival in HPV16-positive patients.

The starting material was blood, obtained from a patient who underwent chemoradiotherapy. This clonotype was sampled from a human donor with HPV-associated anogenital cancer. The chain uses TRBV9 and TRBJ2-7; D is possibly TRBD1 (6 bases). The CDR3 DNA reads as TGTGCCAGCTCTGACAGGATCTCCTACGAGCAGTACTTC. Its protein is CASSDRISYEQYF.